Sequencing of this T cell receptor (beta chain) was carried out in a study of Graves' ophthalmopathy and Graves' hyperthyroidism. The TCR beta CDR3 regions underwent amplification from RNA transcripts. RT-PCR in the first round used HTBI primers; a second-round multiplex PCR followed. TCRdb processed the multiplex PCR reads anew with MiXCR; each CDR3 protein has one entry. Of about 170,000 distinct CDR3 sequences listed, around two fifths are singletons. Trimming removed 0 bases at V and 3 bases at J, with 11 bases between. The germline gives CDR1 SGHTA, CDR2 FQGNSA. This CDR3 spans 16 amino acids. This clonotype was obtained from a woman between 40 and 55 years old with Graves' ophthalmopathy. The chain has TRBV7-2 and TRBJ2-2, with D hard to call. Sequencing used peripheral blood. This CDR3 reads CASSLAGLGDTGELFF. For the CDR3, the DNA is TGTGCCAGCAGCTTAGCGGGTCTTGGGGACACCGGGGAGCTGTTTTTT.